This T cell receptor beta chain was obtained from a study of STAT5B mutations in CD4+ large granular lymphocyte leukemia. Trimming stripped 4 bases from V and 1 base from J, with 11 bases between. This CDR3 contains 14 residues. Germline lookup yields CDR1 SGHRS and CDR2 YFSETQ. How the authors handled the data: The detection floor for productive clonotype frequency was 2.59 x 10-5. Measured with immunoSEQ multiplex PCR; TCRdb has only the in-frame clones, and not every one. V, J and clone size derive from that table, while D and trimming were established from the DNA sequence. The sample consists of around 33,000 clones, 69% of them appearing once. Study results and caveats: Compared with healthy controls (2/35), patient top clones favored TRBV06 (8/27). Main leukemic clonotypes were patient-specific, but more than 20% appeared at low frequency elsewhere. Patient CD4-sorted repertoires stayed more clonal than healthy ones after leukemic-clone removal.

On this clone itself: Antigen specificity is unknown.

The material sequenced was CD4+ T cells from blood buffy coats. The gene calls are TRBV5-1 and TRBJ1-1; D is undetermined. This TCR derives from a human donor in good health. DNA of the CDR3: TGCGCCAGCAGCCGGGGTACAGCGAACACTGAAGCTTTCTTT. This encodes CASSRGTANTEAFF.